A selection of T cell receptor beta chains follows, all from one sample in a study of T cell repertoires in cytomegalovirus infection. MiXCR, run by TCRdb on the reads, gives a single entry per CDR3 protein. This sample has over 250,000 distinct CDR3 sequences, with around 25% found just once. The sample comprised PBMCs. The receptors come from a human donor in good health (CMV status not recorded). Some clones in this sample may be carry-over from other donors' samples. Both conserved end residues are part of each CDR3. The D gene is left open where the match is weak. Clone size is not always given. Where it is, it says once, few, many or a class for expanded clones.

d_gene,j_gene,abundance,v_gene,CDR3aa,CDR3nt
TRBD1,TRBJ2-5,many,TRBV7-2,CASSFGQGAGETQYF,TGTGCCAGCAGCTTCGGACAGGGGGCCGGAGAGACCCAGTACTTC
.,TRBJ2-1,.,TRBV28,CASSHGNEQFF,TGTGCCAGCAGTCACGGGAATGAGCAGTTCTTC
.,TRBJ1-6,many,TRBV7-2,CASSLVGNSYNSPLHF,TGTGCCAGCAGCTTAGTGGGTAACTCCTATAATTCACCCCTCCACTTT
.,TRBJ1-2,.,TRBV7-3,CASSARTEAPTF,TGTGCCAGCAGCGCGAGGACGGAGGCCCCCACCTTC
TRBD2,TRBJ2-1,few,TRBV7-2,CASSLVGTSGGSSYNEQFF,TGTGCCAGCAGCTTAGTCGGGACTAGCGGGGGAAGCTCCTACAATGAGCAGTTCTTC
.,TRBJ2-7,few,TRBV28,CASSLQGSVIYEQYF,TGTGCCAGCAGTTTACAGGGTAGTGTGATCTACGAGCAGTACTTC
.,TRBJ1-3,.,TRBV7-2,CASSLRRPSGNTIYF,TGTGCCAGCAGCTTAAGACGGCCCTCTGGAAACACCATATATTTT
TRBD2,TRBJ2-1,many,TRBV7-6,CASSLLAGGLNEQFF,TGTGCCAGCAGCCTCTTAGCGGGGGGGTTGAATGAGCAGTTCTTC
.,TRBJ1-2,many,TRBV28,CASSPAGQGIYGYTF,TGTGCCAGCAGTCCCGCGGGGCAGGGGATCTATGGCTACACCTTC
.,TRBJ2-3,many,TRBV7-2,CASSFGIYSDTQYF,TGTGCCAGCAGCTTCGGTATATACAGTGATACGCAGTATTTT
TRBD1,TRBJ1-1,many,TRBV6-2/TRBV6-3,CASSRTGAEAFF,TGTGCCAGCAGTCGGACAGGGGCTGAAGCTTTCTTT
TRBD1,TRBJ2-6,.,TRBV19,CASSITGAGANVLTF,TGTGCCAGTAGTATTACAGGGGCTGGGGCCAACGTCCTGACTTTC
.,TRBJ2-4,.,TRBV20-1,CSARGNLAKNIQYF,TGCAGTGCTAGAGGGAATCTAGCCAAAAACATTCAGTACTTC
TRBD1,TRBJ2-5,few,TRBV7-2,CASSPSGQGWVETQYF,TGTGCCAGCAGCCCGTCGGGACAGGGATGGGTGGAGACCCAGTACTTC
TRBD1,TRBJ2-7,few,TRBV11-1,CASSENRGQYEQYF,TGTGCCAGCAGCGAGAACAGGGGGCAATACGAGCAGTACTTC
TRBD2,TRBJ2-3,many,TRBV23-1,CASSQSTSGKPDTQYF,TGCGCCAGCAGTCAATCGACTAGCGGGAAACCGGATACGCAGTATTTT
.,TRBJ2-4,.,TRBV10-3,CAISESSVGALAKNIQYF,TGTGCCATCAGTGAGTCGTCGGTGGGGGCACTAGCCAAAAACATTCAGTACTTC
.,TRBJ2-7,.,TRBV28,CASSSLLGSTKRYEQYF,TGTGCCAGCAGTTCCCTCTTGGGTTCCACCAAAAGATACGAGCAGTACTTC
TRBD2,TRBJ2-1,many,TRBV11-1,CASSLIASGGLTYNEQFF,TGTGCCAGCAGCTTAATAGCTAGCGGGGGACTTACCTACAATGAGCAGTTCTTC
.,TRBJ2-3,.,TRBV7-8,CASSLASSDTQYF,TGTGCCAGCAGCTTAGCTTCGTCAGATACGCAGTATTTT
.,TRBJ1-2,few,TRBV30,CAWSVLLSHYGYTF,TGTGCCTGGAGTGTACTTCTAAGCCACTATGGCTACACCTTC
TRBD2,TRBJ2-7,few,TRBV27,CASSQQTSGRGYHEQYF,TGTGCCAGCAGTCAACAGACTAGCGGGAGAGGTTACCACGAGCAGTACTTC
.,TRBJ2-7,.,TRBV29-1,CSVEGTYPTYEQYF,TGCAGCGTTGAAGGGACTTATCCAACCTACGAGCAGTACTTC
.,TRBJ2-7,.,TRBV12-3/TRBV12-4,CASSPFEGSEQYF,TGTGCCAGCAGTCCTTTCGAGGGGAGCGAGCAGTACTTC
.,TRBJ1-1,many,TRBV11-2,CASSLVSQGIAEAFF,TGTGCCAGCAGCTTAGTTTCCCAGGGTATCGCTGAAGCTTTCTTT
.,TRBJ1-3,.,TRBV12-3/TRBV12-4,CASSRENSGNTIYF,TGTGCCAGCAGTCGGGAGAACTCTGGAAACACCATATATTTT
.,TRBJ1-2,many,TRBV7-3,CASSLNRVVGYTF,TGTGCCAGCAGCTTAAATAGGGTGGTCGGCTACACCTTC
.,TRBJ2-3,few,TRBV2,CASTLTKDTQYF,TGTGCCAGCACTTTGACCAAAGATACGCAGTATTTT
.,TRBJ2-7,.,TRBV11-2,CASSPLAYEQYF,TGTGCCAGCAGCCCCCTCGCCTACGAGCAGTACTTC
.,TRBJ1-5,.,TRBV12-3/TRBV12-4,CASSSGERQPQHF,TGTGCCAGCAGCTCAGGGGAGAGGCAGCCCCAGCATTTT
TRBD1,TRBJ2-7,.,TRBV12-3/TRBV12-4,CASSPQTGEVQYF,TGTGCCAGCAGTCCCCAGACAGGGGAAGTGCAGTACTTC
TRBD2,TRBJ2-2,many,TRBV5-1,CASSPSGRATGELFF,TGCGCCAGCAGCCCCAGCGGGAGGGCCACCGGGGAGCTGTTTTTT
.,TRBJ2-7,.,TRBV29-1,CSVGGGYEQYF,TGCAGCGTCGGAGGGGGCTACGAGCAGTACTTC
TRBD2,TRBJ2-1,.,TRBV5-1,CASSSGLAGIYNEQFF,TGCGCCAGCAGCTCGGGACTAGCGGGCATTTACAATGAGCAGTTCTTC
.,TRBJ2-3,many,TRBV7-2,CASSIGQMNTQYF,TGTGCCAGCAGCATAGGACAGATGAATACGCAGTATTTT
TRBD1,TRBJ1-2,few,TRBV5-1,CASSDGQGGYGYTF,TGCGCCAGCAGCGATGGACAGGGGGGATATGGCTACACCTTC
TRBD1,TRBJ2-7,many,TRBV7-9,CASSTTNRDSPAYEQYF,TGTGCCAGCAGCACAACTAACCGGGACAGTCCCGCCTACGAGCAGTACTTC
.,TRBJ1-1,.,TRBV7-8,CASSLRGAETEVFF,TGTGCCAGCAGCTTACGAGGGGCGGAAACTGAAGTTTTCTTT
TRBD2,TRBJ2-7,many,TRBV7-2,CASSPHGLARGEQYF,TGTGCCAGCAGCCCCCACGGACTAGCGAGGGGGGAGCAGTACTTC
.,TRBJ2-5,few,TRBV4-3,CASSQDPVPGIRKETQYF,TGCGCCAGCAGCCAAGACCCCGTCCCAGGGATCCGAAAAGAGACCCAGTACTTC
.,TRBJ1-2,many,TRBV7-2,CASSPFFGQGYGYTF,TGTGCCAGCAGCCCCTTTTTCGGGCAGGGCTATGGCTACACCTTC
TRBD1,TRBJ1-6,few,TRBV28,CASSRDRERNSPLHF,TGTGCCAGCAGCAGGGACAGGGAAAGGAATTCACCCCTCCACTTT
TRBD2,TRBJ2-1,few,TRBV28,CASSSGLARDNEQFF,TGTGCCAGCAGTTCGGGACTAGCGCGAGACAATGAGCAGTTCTTC
.,TRBJ1-2,.,TRBV12-3/TRBV12-4,CASSLDRPYGYTF,TGTGCCAGCAGTCTCGACAGACCCTATGGCTACACCTTC
TRBD2,TRBJ2-1,few,TRBV6-5,CASSRSRPGTSGYNEQFF,TGTGCCAGCAGTCGTAGTAGACCCGGGACTAGCGGCTACAATGAGCAGTTCTTC
.,TRBJ2-5,many,TRBV7-8,CASSLAAGPQETQYF,TGTGCCAGCAGCTTAGCCGCCGGCCCCCAAGAGACCCAGTACTTC
TRBD2,TRBJ2-1,.,TRBV2,CASSERGAYNEQFF,TGTGCCAGCAGTGAGCGGGGGGCCTACAATGAGCAGTTCTTC
.,TRBJ2-4,.,TRBV7-6,CASSFSENIQYF,TGTGCCAGCAGCTTTAGTGAAAACATTCAGTACTTC
TRBD1,TRBJ1-2,few,TRBV7-9,CASSTGQGYNYGYTF,TGTGCCAGCAGCACGGGACAGGGGTACAACTATGGCTACACCTTC
.,TRBJ2-1,many,TRBV7-2,CASSIDPSSYNEQFF,TGTGCCAGCAGCATTGACCCAAGCTCCTACAATGAGCAGTTCTTC
.,TRBJ2-3,.,TRBV5-1,CASSRVAEDTQYF,TGCGCCAGCAGCAGGGTCGCTGAAGATACGCAGTATTTT
TRBD2,TRBJ2-7,.,TRBV19,CASSKFTGLASYEQYF,TGTGCCAGTAGTAAATTCACGGGACTAGCGTCCTACGAGCAGTACTTC
TRBD2,TRBJ2-5,many,TRBV7-2,CASSAPLAGYTQYF,TGTGCCAGCAGCGCCCCACTAGCGGGGTACACCCAGTACTTC
.,TRBJ2-3,.,TRBV20-1,CSAVSRTTDTQYF,TGCAGTGCTGTGTCCAGGACCACAGATACGCAGTATTTT
.,TRBJ2-1,.,TRBV3-1,CASSQEAQTATDEQFF,TGTGCCAGCAGCCAAGAGGCTCAGACGGCTACGGATGAGCAGTTCTTC
.,TRBJ2-7,.,TRBV29-1,CSVIGASVEQYF,TGCAGCGTTATAGGGGCTAGCGTGGAGCAGTACTTC